Below, one TCR beta chain is given with its context. Its target is not known. Total RNA input per TCR library was about 3.5 ug. From the 5' RACE reads, TCRdb lists one entry per CDR3 protein and no DNA. This table lists 88,000 or so distinct CDR3 sequences. Germline CDR1 reads MNHNS; CDR2 reads SASEGT. There are 15 residues in the CDR3. This specimen belongs to a study of monozygotic twins with inflammatory bowel disease. Regarding the study as a whole: IBD patients showed reduced TCRbeta diversity (inverse Simpson) versus healthy co-twins. Background noise in patient repertoires may stem from differing immunosuppressive treatments. Especially with disease activity, IBD patients had fewer clonotypes in common with others than healthy twins did.

This chain links TRBV6-1 with TRBJ1-5; the TCRdb D gene call, TRBD1, has no DNA to confirm it. This receptor was taken from a human donor with ulcerative colitis or Crohn's disease, or a healthy co-twin of an affected twin (not recorded which). The sequencing input was blood. This CDR3 reads CASSRDRHSNQPQHF.